This TCR beta chain is drawn from a study of OX40 agonist ivuxolimab in advanced cancers. Study-level results: Average numbers of expanded clones were greater in CD8+ T cells than in CD4+.

Remarks on this clone: The antigen is undetermined.

V was pared by 2 bases and J by 1 base, with 9 bases of the junction left unmatched. The CDR3 is 18 residues long. Germline loops: CDR1 MNHEY, CDR2 SMNVEV (reference sequence). Produced via immunoSEQ multiplex PCR; TCRdb's table is partial and in-frame only. The repertoire holds about 32,000 clones, with around nine tenths as singletons. This rearrangement joins TRBV27 to TRBJ2-3, with 10 bases fitting TRBD2. The receptor's source is an adult with an advanced solid tumor such as melanoma, head and neck, liver or kidney cancer. The input for sequencing was CD4+ or CD8+ T cells sorted from blood, taken in a trial of the OX40 agonist ivuxolimab. Here the CDR3 DNA reads TGTGCCAGCAGTTTACTAGCGGGGGTCCACGGCGGCACAGATACGCAGTATTTT. It specifies CASSLLAGVHGGTDTQYF.